This T cell receptor (beta chain) originates from a study of CD8 T cells in Susac syndrome. Reverse transcription of about 0.45 to 1 ug RNA was carried out with random hexamers. TCRdb re-analysed the immunoSEQ multiplex PCR reads in MiXCR, keeping a single row per CDR3 protein. The sample shows approximately 110,000 distinct CDR3 sequences, 85% to 95% of them seen only once. The V gene lost 6 bases and the J gene lost 8 bases, with 10 bases spanning the gap. This CDR3 spans 11 amino acids. The germline CDR1 and CDR2 sequences are MDHEN and SYDVKM. TCR beta from blood CD8+ and CD4+ T cells was sequenced.

The gene calls are TRBV28 and TRBJ1-2, with D unresolved. This TCR was sampled from a human donor with multiple sclerosis. The specimen was CD8+ T cells from PBMCs. The chain's CDR3 is CASRRARGYTF. The CDR3 coding sequence is TGTGCCAGCAGACGGGCGCGAGGCTACACCTTC.